This TCR beta chain was sequenced during a study of cytomegalovirus exposure and HLA in healthy donors. Whole-study context: Inside one of the first data releases sat 80 million to 95 million unique TCRs taken from HLA-typed donors. Study-level points and caveats: Associated with HLA alleles at 0.05 false discovery rate in a later analysis were fewer than 20,000 TCR beta sequences. Reports showed the classifier diagnosing cytomegalovirus status with high specificity and sensitivity. Earlier analysis looked at TCR beta V segments, and most were productive about 90% or about 30% of the time.

Germline V lookup: CDR1 SEHNR, CDR2 FQNEAQ (reference sequence). The V end was cut by 1 base, the J end by 7 bases, with 13 bases between. The CDR3 spans 14 residues. A multiplex PCR was run with 60 Vbeta primers and 13 Jbeta primers. The assay was immunoSEQ multiplex PCR, and TCRdb's table has in-frame clones only and misses some. The sample shows about 140,000 clones, roughly 10% of them seen only once. Notes on this clone: Its antigen is unidentified.

The clonotype originates from a man in his forties or fifties in good health and CMV-seronegative. The chain links TRBV7-9 to TRBJ1-2, with a possible D match to TRBD1 (6 bases). Sequencing was carried out using PBMCs. The CDR3 coding sequence is TGTGCCAGCAGCTTAGAGGGCAGGGGCGGTGGCTACACCTTC. It translates to CASSLEGRGGGYTF.